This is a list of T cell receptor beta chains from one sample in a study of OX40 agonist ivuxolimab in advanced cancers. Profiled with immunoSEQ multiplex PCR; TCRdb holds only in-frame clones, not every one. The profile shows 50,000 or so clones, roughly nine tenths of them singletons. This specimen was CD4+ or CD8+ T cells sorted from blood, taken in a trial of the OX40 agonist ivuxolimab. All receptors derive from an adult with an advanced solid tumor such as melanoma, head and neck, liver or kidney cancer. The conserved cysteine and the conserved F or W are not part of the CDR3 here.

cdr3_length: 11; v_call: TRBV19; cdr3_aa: ASSISGSYEQY
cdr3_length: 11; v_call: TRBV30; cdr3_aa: AWSKQGVGGYT
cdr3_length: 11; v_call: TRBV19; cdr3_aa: ASSIEEGAGAF
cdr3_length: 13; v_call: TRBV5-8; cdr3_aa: ASSLVASYNSPLH
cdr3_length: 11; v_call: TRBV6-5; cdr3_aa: ASSYFGEGAMY
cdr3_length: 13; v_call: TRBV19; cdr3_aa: ASSRGQGTLYGYT
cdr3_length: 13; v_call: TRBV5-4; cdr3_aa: ASSLGGADNSPLH
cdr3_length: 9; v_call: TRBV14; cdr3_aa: ASSQVGEQF
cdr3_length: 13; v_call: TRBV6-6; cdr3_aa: ASSYIGGSSYEQY
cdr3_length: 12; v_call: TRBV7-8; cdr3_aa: ASSLLQGHHEQF